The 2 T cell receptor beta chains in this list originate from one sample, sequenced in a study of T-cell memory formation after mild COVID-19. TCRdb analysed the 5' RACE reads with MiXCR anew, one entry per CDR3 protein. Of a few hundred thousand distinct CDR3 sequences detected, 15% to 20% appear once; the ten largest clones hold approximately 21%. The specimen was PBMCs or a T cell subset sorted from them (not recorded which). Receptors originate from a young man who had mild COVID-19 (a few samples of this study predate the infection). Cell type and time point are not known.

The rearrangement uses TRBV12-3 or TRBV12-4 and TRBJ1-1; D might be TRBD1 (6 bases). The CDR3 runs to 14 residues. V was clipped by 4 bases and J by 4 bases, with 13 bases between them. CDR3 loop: CASSSDSWSTEAFF. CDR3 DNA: TGTGCCAGCAGTTCGGACAGTTGGAGCACTGAAGCTTTCTTT.

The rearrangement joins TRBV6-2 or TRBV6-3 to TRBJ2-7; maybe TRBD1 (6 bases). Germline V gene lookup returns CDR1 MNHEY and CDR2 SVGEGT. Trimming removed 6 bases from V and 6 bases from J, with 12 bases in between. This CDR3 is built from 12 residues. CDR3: CASSQQGAEQYV. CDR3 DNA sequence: TGTGCCAGCAGCCAACAGGGAGCCGAGCAGTACGTC.